This is a list of T cell receptor beta chains from one sample in a study of Ad26.COV2.S vaccination and SARS-CoV-2 variants. Sequencing used immunoSEQ multiplex PCR; TCRdb keeps in-frame clones, though not all of them. The data show approximately 420,000 clones, approximately 90% seen once. The starting material was peripheral blood, obtained in a trial of Ad26.COV2.S vaccine versus placebo. All receptors derive from a person aged 18-60 years who received the Ad26.COV2.S COVID-19 vaccine or a placebo. Each CDR3 is given with its conserved first and last residue. The D gene is left open where the match is weak. Clone sizes are given selectively: once, few, many, or a class where the clone is expanded.

size: .
J: TRBJ1-2
V: TRBV5-1
D: .
DNA: TGCGCCAGCAATTTAGGTGGGAACAGGAGGGAAGACGGCTACACCTTC
CDR3: CASNLGGNRREDGYTF

size: .
J: TRBJ1-2
V: TRBV7-2
D: TRBD1
DNA: TGTGCCAGCAGCTTAGACAGGGGGTCTATGGGCTACACCTTC
CDR3: CASSLDRGSMGYTF

size: .
J: TRBJ1-5
V: TRBV15
D: .
DNA: TGTGCCACCAGCAGACAACAGAGCAATCAGCCCCAGCATTTT
CDR3: CATSRQQSNQPQHF

size: .
J: TRBJ1-3
V: TRBV5-4
D: .
DNA: TGTGCCAGCAGCTTCCTGCCCCCTTCGGTATCTGGAAACACCATATATTTT
CDR3: CASSFLPPSVSGNTIYF

size: .
J: TRBJ1-3
V: TRBV20-1
D: TRBD1
DNA: TGCAGTGCTAGTGGCCGGGACAGGGGCGGGAACACCATATATTTT
CDR3: CSASGRDRGGNTIYF

size: .
J: TRBJ1-2
V: TRBV27
D: TRBD1
DNA: TGTGCCAGCAGTTCGGACAGGTCTTATGGCTACACCTTC
CDR3: CASSSDRSYGYTF

size: few
J: TRBJ2-5
V: TRBV10-3
D: TRBD2
DNA: TGTGCCATCAGGGCAGCGGGGGCTCAAGAGACCCAGTACTTC
CDR3: CAIRAAGAQETQYF

size: .
J: TRBJ1-5
V: TRBV7-8
D: .
DNA: TGTGCCAGCAGCCAGGGGTTCTGGGGGGCGAATCAGCCCCAGCATTTT
CDR3: CASSQGFWGANQPQHF

size: few
J: TRBJ1-2
V: TRBV5-1
D: .
DNA: TGCGCCAGCAGCTTGGACAGGCCAACTAACTATGGCTACACCTTC
CDR3: CASSLDRPTNYGYTF

size: few
J: TRBJ1-3
V: TRBV7-9
D: TRBD1
DNA: TGTGCCAGCAGCCAGGACAGGCTTGCTGGAAACACCATATATTTT
CDR3: CASSQDRLAGNTIYF

size: .
J: TRBJ1-1
V: TRBV3-1/TRBV3-2
D: .
DNA: TGTGCCAGCAGCCAAGATTGGAAAGGGGAGAACACTGAAGCTTTCTTT
CDR3: CASSQDWKGENTEAFF

size: .
J: TRBJ1-6
V: TRBV12-2
D: .
DNA: TGTGCAAGTCGCGGGCGCAGGGTACCGGGACAAAAAAGGTCCTATAATTCACCCCTCCACTTT
CDR3: CASRGRRVPGQKRSYNSPLHF

size: .
J: TRBJ1-2
V: TRBV15
D: TRBD1
DNA: TGTGCCACCAGCAGAGATGGGCTGGACAGGGTTGGCTACACCTTC
CDR3: CATSRDGLDRVGYTF

size: .
J: TRBJ1-2
V: TRBV29-1
D: .
DNA: TGCAGCGTTGAAGATCCAGGACAGCCTTATGGCTACACCTTC
CDR3: CSVEDPGQPYGYTF

size: .
J: TRBJ2-5
V: TRBV25-1
D: TRBD2
DNA: TGTGCCAGCAGTGAAAGCGGGGAAGACCAAGAGACCCAGTACTTC
CDR3: CASSESGEDQETQYF